These 18 T cell receptor beta chains were sequenced from one sample in a study of cytomegalovirus exposure and HLA in healthy donors. The PCR employed 60 Vbeta primers together with 13 Jbeta primers. The repertoire was sequenced with immunoSEQ multiplex PCR; TCRdb's copy has only in-frame clones and lacks some. The top ten hold roughly 20% of the sample, which has under 35,000 clones, about 63% seen once. The source material was PBMCs. Receptor source: a man aged 50-59 years in good health and CMV-seropositive.

By frequency in the sample, this clone is medium-sized (0.01 to 0.1%). This chain connects TRBV11-2 to TRBJ1-1; TRBD1 aligns across 11 bases. J gave up 10 bases and V 5 bases, and 6 bases lay outside the gene matches. The CDR3 totals 13 residues. Germline CDR1 is SGHAT and CDR2 is FQNNGV. CDR3 coding DNA: TGTGCCAGCAGCCCTGGACAGGGGGCTGGAGCTTTCTTT. Amino acids: CASSPGQGAGAFF.

The chain employs TRBV30 and TRBJ2-5; 14 nucleotides align to TRBD2. This CDR3 region has 16 residues. Germline lookup yields CDR1 GTSNPN and CDR2 SVGIG (reference sequence). V gave up 3 bases and J gave up 4 bases; unmatched junction bases: 7. CDR3: CAWRQGTSGGAETQYF. Here the CDR3 DNA reads TGTGCCTGGAGACAAGGGACTAGCGGGGGCGCAGAGACCCAGTACTTC.

The V gene is TRBV15, the J gene TRBJ1-5, with a weak D call TRBD1 (6 bases). V was trimmed by 3 bases and J by 5 bases, leaving 14 bases between them. The CDR3 runs 15 residues. Germline CDR1 LNHNV, CDR2 YYDKDF (reference sequence). Written as DNA, the CDR3 is TGTGCCACCAGCAGGGAGGTTAACAGGGATCAGCCCCAGCATTTT. Encoded protein: CATSREVNRDQPQHF.

This clone was counted between two and nine times. CDR3 bases: TGCAGCGTTGCAACGGGGGAAGAGACCCAGTACTTC. This translates into CSVATGEETQYF. The chain has TRBV29-1 and TRBJ2-5, with TRBD2 as a possible D gene (6 bases). CDR1 SQVTM and CDR2 ANQGSEA come from the germline V gene. This CDR3 is built from 12 residues. Trimming removed 4 bases from V and 3 bases from J, with 9 bases in between.

The chain combines TRBV5-1 with TRBJ2-3, with 13 positions matching TRBD2. Germline CDR1 reads SGHRS; CDR2 reads YFSETQ. The V gene end was trimmed by 5 bases and the J gene end by 2 bases; junction bases not matched to a gene: 5. The CDR3 runs 16 residues. CDR3 DNA sequence: TGCGCCAGCAGTCCGGGACTAGCGGGGTTCACAGATACGCAGTATTTT. Its translation: CASSPGLAGFTDTQYF.

The chain is built from TRBV4-1 and TRBJ2-7, with a weak D call TRBD2 (7 bases). The V gene's germline CDR1 is MGHRA and CDR2 YSYEKL. The CDR3 loop spans 17 amino acids. V was trimmed by 0 bases and J by 4 bases, leaving 19 bases between them. The CDR3 bases are TGCGCCAGCAGCCAAGAGGGGGGCGGGAGCAGTTCTTACGAGCAGTACTTC. This sequence encodes CASSQEGGGSSSYEQYF.

V is TRBV29-1 and J is TRBJ1-1, with D maybe TRBD1 (6 bases). Germline assignment: CDR1 SQVTM and CDR2 ANQGSEA. Between the trimmed V and J ends, which lost 6 bases and 6 bases, there was a span of 17 bases. This CDR3 spans 13 amino acids. The CDR3 reads CSVPQGRMAEAFF. CDR3 DNA sequence: TGCAGCGTCCCCCAGGGGAGAATGGCTGAAGCTTTCTTT.

The V call is TRBV6-1, the J call TRBJ2-7; D is undetermined. With 5 bases removed from V and 5 bases from J, the gap between germline ends came to 7 bases. The CDR3 is made up of 11 amino acids. From germline, CDR1 is MNHNS and CDR2 SASEGT. The CDR3 loop is CASSPRDEQYF. The DNA for the CDR3 is TGTGCCAGCAGTCCCCGCGACGAGCAGTACTTC.

J is TRBJ2-1 and V is TRBV15; D gene uncertain. Germline V CDR1 and CDR2: LNHNV, YYDKDF (reference sequence). The CDR3 extends over 12 amino acids. V gave up 1 base and J gave up 8 bases, with 6 bases separating them. The CDR3 protein is CATSRGSHEQFF. DNA of the CDR3: TGTGCCACCAGCAGAGGTAGTCATGAGCAGTTCTTC.

The V call is TRBV30, the J call TRBJ1-5; a possible D gene is TRBD1 (6 bases). Germline values: CDR1 GTSNPN, CDR2 SVGIG (reference sequence). The CDR3 contains 13 residues. The V and J ends lost 2 bases and 8 bases respectively, with 13 bases between them. The CDR3 nucleotides are TGTGCCTGGAGTCCGAGGGGGAGGGAGCCCCAGCATTTT. Its protein is CAWSPRGREPQHF.

This chain connects TRBV7-2 to TRBJ1-1; the match to TRBD1 covers 9 bases. The V gene's germline CDR1 is SGHTA and CDR2 FQGNSA. V gave up 6 bases and J gave up 3 bases; unmatched junction bases: 8. The CDR3 loop spans 15 amino acids. CDR3 protein: CASSRTGGADTEAFF. CDR3 coding DNA: TGTGCCAGCAGTCGAACAGGGGGCGCGGACACTGAAGCTTTCTTT. Together with reference TRBV7-2 and TRBJ1-1, the CDR3 gives the full variable domain: GAGVSQSPSNKVTEKGKDVELRCDPISGHTALYWYRQSLGQGLEFLIYFQGNSAPDKSGLPSDRFSAERTGGSVSTLTIQRTQQEDSAVYLCASSRTGGADTEAFFGQGTRLTVV.

V usage is TRBV29-1 and J usage is TRBJ2-7; possible D gene TRBD1, 6 bases. Per germline, CDR1 SQVTM and CDR2 ANQGSEA. This CDR3 spans 13 amino acids. The germline V and J ends were trimmed by 6 bases and 2 bases, with 14 bases remaining between them. CDR3 in amino acids: CSVEDSLTYEQYF. The CDR3 DNA sequence: TGCAGCGTGGAGGACAGTCTCACCTACGAGCAGTACTTC.

The chain combines TRBV7-9 with TRBJ2-2; a weak D match, TRBD1 (5 bases). The germline V and J ends were trimmed by 9 bases and 5 bases, with 13 bases remaining between them. This CDR3 comprises 13 residues. Germline assignment: CDR1 SEHNR and CDR2 FQNEAQ (reference sequence). Written as DNA, the CDR3 is TGTGCCAGGGATAATCAGGGAACCGGGGAGCTGTTTTTT. Translating gives CARDNQGTGELFF. Based on the CDR3 plus reference TRBV7-9 and TRBJ2-2, the full variable domain is DTGVSQNPRHKITKRGQNVTFRCDPISEHNRLYWYRQTLGQGPEFLTYFQNEAQLEKSRLLSDRFSAERPKGSFSTLEIQRTEQGDSAMYLCARDNQGTGELFFGEGSRLTVL.

This clone was recorded a few times. This rearrangement joins TRBV4-2 to TRBJ2-1; D is unclear. Germline loops: CDR1 LGHNA, CDR2 YNFKEQ. Deletions cut 2 bases from V and 1 base from J, with 3 bases between. This CDR3 contains 13 residues. The chain's CDR3 is CASSQQSYNEQFF. The CDR3 nucleotides read TGTGCCAGCAGCCAACAATCCTACAATGAGCAGTTCTTC.

V is TRBV10-3 and J is TRBJ1-5, with a possible D match to TRBD1 (5 bases). Per the germline V gene, CDR1 is ENHRY and CDR2 is SYGVKD. V was pared by 5 bases and J by 7 bases, with 15 bases between. The CDR3 is 14 residues long. CDR3 bases: TGTGCCATCAGTACCGGGACTTGGAAACAGCCCCAGCATTTT. Protein product: CAISTGTWKQPQHF.

The chain recombines TRBV5-1 with TRBJ2-1, with 7 nucleotides matching TRBD2. The length of the CDR3 is 15 residues. Trimming removed 4 bases from V and 3 bases from J; junction bases left unmatched: 7. From germline, CDR1 is SGHRS and CDR2 YFSETQ. CDR3 in DNA: TGCGCCAGCAGCCGCTCGCAGCGGGGCTACAATGAGCAGTTCTTC. Translated: CASSRSQRGYNEQFF.

This clone was picked up a small number of times. The chain combines TRBV6-5 with TRBJ1-5; D unclear. Between the trimmed V and J ends, which lost 8 bases and 7 bases, there was a span of 6 bases. The CDR3 length is 10 residues. Germline V gene data show CDR1 as MNHEY and CDR2 as SVGAGI. CDR3 residues: CASGFQPQHF. The DNA of the CDR3 is TGTGCCAGCGGCTTCCAGCCCCAGCATTTT.

The rearrangement links TRBV7-2 to TRBJ2-7; no clear D gene. CDR1 is SGHTA, CDR2 FQGNSA, per germline. The CDR3 is 13 amino acids. V was clipped by 1 base and J by 2 bases, with 6 bases between them. The CDR3 DNA reads TGTGCCAGCAGCTTAGAGTGGCCCTACGAGCAGTACTTC. This gives the protein CASSLEWPYEQYF.